This TCR beta chain was observed in a study of control samples from healthy donors and cancer patients. Germline values: CDR1 MNHEY, CDR2 SMNVEV (reference sequence). The ends were cut back, 8 bases at V and 3 bases at J, with 11 bases in the middle. The CDR3 totals 13 residues. Sequenced by immunoSEQ multiplex PCR; TCRdb stores in-frame clones only, minus some. Of 150,000 to 200,000 clones detected, roughly 94% appear once; the ten largest clones hold 12% to 15%. The specimen was PBMCs. The sequence came from a man aged 55-75 years with colorectal cancer. This chain links TRBV27 with TRBJ1-5; TRBD1 is a possible D gene (5 bases). CDR3 loop: CASGQGYNQPQHF. CDR3 coding DNA: TGTGCCAGCGGGCAGGGCTACAATCAGCCCCAGCATTTT.